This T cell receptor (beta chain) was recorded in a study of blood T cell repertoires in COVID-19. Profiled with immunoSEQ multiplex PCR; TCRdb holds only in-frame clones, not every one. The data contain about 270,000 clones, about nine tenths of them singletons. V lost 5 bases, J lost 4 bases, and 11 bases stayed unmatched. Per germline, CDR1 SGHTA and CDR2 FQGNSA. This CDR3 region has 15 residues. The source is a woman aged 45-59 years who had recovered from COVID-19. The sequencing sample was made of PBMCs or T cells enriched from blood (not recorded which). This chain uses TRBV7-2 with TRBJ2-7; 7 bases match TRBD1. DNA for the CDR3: TGTGCCAGCAGCGCCTCACAGGGGTTGGTGTACGAGCAGTACTTC. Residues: CASSASQGLVYEQYF.